This T cell receptor beta chain is from a study of regulatory T cells in long-lasting Graves disease. Across the whole study: Persistent cases took antithyroid drugs over 5 years and stayed TSH receptor antibody positive.

General study points: Favored gene segments in persistent disease were TRBV28, TRBJ1-2 and TRBJ2-5.

Ten or more counts support this clonotype. Its specificity is unknown. The CDR3 extends over 16 amino acids. The germline CDR1 and CDR2 sequences are SEHNR and FQNEAQ (reference sequence). V was shortened by 5 bases and J by 4 bases, with 17 bases between the two germline ends. Time point indicated: persistent/refractory GD, antithyroid drugs over 5 years with positive TRAb. With RNA extracted from PBMCs as input, the TCR library was made. With EDTA tubes as the receptacles, about 9 milliliters of peripheral blood were drawn. iRepertoire HTBI primers and Arm-PCR of CDR3 regions built TCR beta libraries. Original handling: Across all samples, about 60 TRBV segments and 14 TRBJ segments were identified. Via MiXCR, TCRdb re-called the multiplex PCR reads, giving one row per CDR3 protein. The V and J calls here are based on TCRdb, not the publication. Of more than 300,000 distinct CDR3 sequences in the sample, 20% were seen once.

Here the sequenced sample was peripheral blood mononuclear cells (PBMCs), taken when the disease was refractory, from a patient treated with antithyroid drugs. The receptor's source is a female donor with Graves disease. The chain uses TRBV7-9 and TRBJ2-2; D unresolved. The CDR3 spells CASSHRLLVGTGELFF. The CDR3 DNA sequence: TGTGCCAGCAGCCATCGACTGCTCGTTGGCACCGGGGAGCTGTTTTTT. The full variable domain, with the rest looked up from reference TRBV7-9 and TRBJ2-2, is DTGVSQNPRHKITKRGQNVTFRCDPISEHNRLYWYRQTLGQGPEFLTYFQNEAQLEKSRLLSDRFSAERPKGSFSTLEIQRTEQGDSAMYLCASSHRLLVGTGELFFGEGSRLTVL.